This passage covers 17 T cell receptor beta chains from one sample sequenced in a study of cytomegalovirus exposure and HLA in healthy donors. PCR used 60 Vbeta primers and 13 Jbeta primers. Measured with immunoSEQ multiplex PCR; TCRdb has only the in-frame clones, and not every one. Seen here are 150,000 to 200,000 clones, around 68% observed once, and the top ten hold roughly 1.6%. What was sequenced was PBMCs. The source of these receptors is a girl aged 5-17 years in good health and CMV-seronegative.

J is TRBJ1-5 and V is TRBV4-1; TRBD1 matches at 11 bases. J was trimmed by 9 bases and V by 0 bases; bases with no gene match: 4. The CDR3 is 15 residues long. CDR1 and CDR2 from the germline V gene are MGHRA and YSYEKL. Here the CDR3 reads CASSQEGTGGRPQHF. The CDR3 bases are TGCGCCAGCAGCCAAGAAGGGACAGGGGGGCGGCCCCAGCATTTT.

The chain joins TRBV6-5 to TRBJ2-5; 9 positions agree with TRBD2. This CDR3 contains 15 residues. V was pared by 2 bases and J by 1 base, with 2 bases of the junction left unmatched. The V gene's germline CDR1 is MNHEY and CDR2 SVGAGI. For the CDR3, the DNA is TGTGCCAGCAGTTACGCGGGGGGGCGCCAAGAGACCCAGTACTTC. This codes for CASSYAGGRQETQYF.

This chain joins TRBV7-3 and TRBJ2-5; D possibly corresponds to TRBD2 (5 bases). Trimming shortened V by 2 bases and J by 5 bases, and 9 bases separated the two germline ends. Per germline, CDR1 SGHTA and CDR2 FQGTGA. This CDR3 comprises 13 residues. CDR3 nucleotide sequence: TGTGCCAGCAGCTTAGGGCCGGGGGAGACCCAGTACTTC. Its translation is CASSLGPGETQYF. The entire variable domain, with the rest obtained from reference TRBV7-3 and TRBJ2-5, is as follows: GAGVSQTPSNKVTEKGKYVELRCDPISGHTALYWYRQSLGQGPEFLIYFQGTGAADDSGLPNDRFFAVRPEGSVSTLKIQRTERGDSAVYLCASSLGPGETQYFGPGTRLLVL.

CDR3 loop: CASSSTGEAYEQYF. As DNA, the CDR3 is TGCGCCAGCAGCTCGACAGGGGAGGCATACGAGCAGTACTTC. The chain employs TRBV5-1 and TRBJ2-7; 8 nucleotides match TRBD1. V lost 3 bases, J lost 4 bases, and 6 bases stayed unmatched. The V gene's germline CDR1 is SGHRS and CDR2 YFSETQ. This CDR3 contains 14 residues.

This CDR3 is CASSYGTEYEQYF. The DNA for the CDR3 is TGTGCCAGCAGTTATGGGACAGAGTACGAGCAGTACTTC. The rearrangement links TRBV6-5 to TRBJ2-7, with 7 bases that match TRBD1. The V gene end was trimmed by 3 bases and the J gene end by 4 bases; junction bases not matched to a gene: 3. CDR3 size: 13 residues. Germline assignment: CDR1 MNHEY and CDR2 SVGAGI.

The chain joins TRBV5-1 to TRBJ2-3; TRBD2 matches 8 bases. This CDR3 is built from 15 residues. From germline, CDR1 is SGHRS and CDR2 YFSETQ. V was pared by 1 base and J by 2 bases, with 3 bases of the junction left unmatched. The chain's CDR3 is CASSLTSGHTDTQYF. In DNA form, the CDR3 reads TGCGCCAGCAGCTTGACTAGCGGACACACAGATACGCAGTATTTT. Looking up the rest from reference TRBV5-1 and TRBJ2-3 gives the full variable domain: KAGVTQTPRYLIKTRGQQVTLSCSPISGHRSVSWYQQTPGQGLQFLFEYFSETQRNKGNFPGRFSGRQFSNSRSEMNVSTLELGDSALYLCASSLTSGHTDTQYFGPGTRLTVL.

The chain is built from TRBV18 and TRBJ1-1; a weak D match, TRBD1 (5 bases). The CDR3 has 15 amino acids. Trimming took off 5 bases at V and 6 bases at J, with 19 bases between the two ends. Per germline, CDR1 KGHSH and CDR2 LQKENI. This chain's CDR3 is CASSLRGGDGAEAFF. The CDR3 bases are TGTGCCAGCTCATTACGGGGAGGGGATGGGGCTGAAGCTTTCTTT.

This chain connects TRBV5-1 to TRBJ2-7; 7 positions agree with TRBD2. Germline V gives CDR1 SGHRS, CDR2 YFSETQ. CDR3 length: 15 residues. The V and J ends lost 1 base and 1 base, in that order; junction bases with no gene match: 5. CDR3 in amino acids: CASSLTGGGSYEQYF. The CDR3, as DNA: TGCGCCAGCAGCTTGACTGGCGGGGGATCCTACGAGCAGTACTTC.

This clone was counted a few times. The chain is built from TRBV5-4 and TRBJ2-7, with TRBD1 matching over 8 bases. The CDR3 totals 15 residues. Trimming cost V 3 bases and J 5 bases; bases outside gene matches: 10. CDR1 SGHNT and CDR2 YYREEE come from the germline V gene (reference sequence). The CDR3 sequence: CASSWGQAVRDEQYF. The CDR3 DNA is TGTGCCAGCAGCTGGGGACAGGCCGTCCGCGACGAGCAGTACTTC. Drawing the rest from reference TRBV5-4 and TRBJ2-7, the complete variable domain is ETGVTQSPTHLIKTRGQQVTLRCSSQSGHNTVSWYQQALGQGPQFIFQYYREEENGRGNFPPRFSGLQFPNYSSELNVNALELDDSALYLCASSWGQAVRDEQYFGPGTRLTVT.

A few counts support this clone. The chain combines TRBV13 with TRBJ2-7; TRBD2 agrees at 7 bases. The germline gives CDR1 PRHDT, CDR2 FYEKMQ (reference sequence). Trimming cost V 2 bases and J 3 bases; bases outside gene matches: 4. The CDR3 totals 14 residues. In DNA form, the CDR3 reads TGTGCCAGCAGCTTATGGCGGGGGAGCTACGAGCAGTACTTC. Translated, it gives CASSLWRGSYEQYF.

Written as DNA, the CDR3 is TGTGCCACCAGCAGTTCGTTATCGGGCACTGAAGCTTTCTTT. It encodes CATSSSLSGTEAFF. V usage is TRBV15 and J usage is TRBJ1-1; no clear D gene. The V gene's germline CDR1 is LNHNV and CDR2 YYDKDF (reference sequence). Trimming took off 3 bases at V and 4 bases at J, with 12 bases between the two ends. The CDR3 runs to 14 residues.

CDR3 residues: CASGLGQRTYEQYF. The CDR3 region has the DNA TGTGCTAGTGGGCTGGGGCAGCGCACCTACGAGCAGTACTTC. The chain employs TRBV12-5 and TRBJ2-7, with D possibly matching TRBD1 (5 bases). Germline V gene sequence: CDR1 LGHNT, CDR2 FRNRAP. This CDR3 has 14 amino acids. Trimming left V 6 bases short and J 2 bases short, with 14 bases between.

This clone was seen a handful of times. The chain recombines TRBV6-5 with TRBJ1-1; possible D gene TRBD1, 6 bases. This CDR3 is 13 amino acids long. The germline V and J ends were trimmed by 2 bases and 8 bases, with 12 bases remaining between them. Germline values: CDR1 MNHEY, CDR2 SVGAGI. The CDR3 reads CASSYPGTLEAFF. In DNA, the CDR3 is TGTGCCAGCAGTTACCCTGGGACACTCGAAGCTTTCTTT.

The rearrangement joins TRBV5-1 to TRBJ2-1; 12 nucleotides align to TRBD1. CDR3 size: 16 residues. J lost 8 bases, V lost 3 bases, and 9 bases had no gene match. Per the germline V gene, CDR1 is SGHRS and CDR2 is YFSETQ. DNA of the CDR3: TGCGCCAGCAGCTCCCCCCCGGGACAGGGGGCAGATGAGCAGTTCTTC. It yields the protein CASSSPPGQGADEQFF.

The rearrangement links TRBV6-1 to TRBJ1-1; 7 nucleotides match TRBD1. Germline lookup yields CDR1 MNHNS and CDR2 SASEGT. The CDR3 loop spans 14 amino acids. V dropped 4 bases and J dropped 0; count of bases not matched to a gene: 2. The CDR3 nucleotides are TGTGCCAGCAGTGCGGGACAGATGAACACTGAAGCTTTCTTT. Protein product: CASSAGQMNTEAFF.

This clone has only a few counts. This chain joins TRBV5-1 and TRBJ1-1; possible D gene TRBD1, 6 bases. The CDR3 loop spans 14 amino acids. Per the germline V gene, CDR1 is SGHRS and CDR2 is YFSETQ. V shed 7 bases and J shed 5 bases, with 18 bases lying between them. The DNA of the CDR3 is TGCGCCAGCGCTCCCGCGGGGGGCGGAACTGAAGCTTTCTTT. Protein: CASAPAGGGTEAFF.

The V call is TRBV29-1, the J call TRBJ1-1; possible D gene TRBD1, 5 bases. The CDR3 length is 14 residues. The germline V gene has CDR1 SQVTM and CDR2 ANQGSEA. The V and J ends lost 7 bases and 3 bases respectively, with 18 bases between them. The CDR3 nucleotides are TGCAGCGGGCATACATCCTGGGGGGACACTGAAGCTTTCTTT. It codes for CSGHTSWGDTEAFF. Full variable domain (rest looked up from reference TRBV29-1 and TRBJ1-1): SAVISQKPSRDICQRGTSLTIQCQVDSQVTMMFWYRQQPGQSLTLIATANQGSEATYESGFVIDKFPISRPNLTFSTLTVSNMSPEDSSIYLCSGHTSWGDTEAFFGQGTRLTVV.